Here is one T cell receptor (beta chain) with its context. In this sample, this clonotype turned up many times. Its recognized antigen is unknown. No per-base quality is available; no much larger clone lies one base away. Libraries were made using PCR. Sequencing relied on a NextSeq 500. Bulk TCR libraries were made following a previously described method, with the TCR primers given in Table S5. The Qiagen AllPrep DNA/RNA kit was used to purify total RNA. Reads from multiple sequencing runs of the same library were pooled before analysis. As for the authors' bioinformatics: Reads were retained only if their TCR constant sequence matched exactly, and those retained reads were trimmed to 150 nt and grouped according to their 12-nt molecular barcodes. Reads in each barcode group were sub-clustered using a 15% Levenshtein threshold, and a quality-weighted consensus sequence was built for each RNA molecule. Non-functional sequences were discarded, and so were lower-count sequences lying one edit away from another sequence. Based on fitting two negative binomial distributions, any barcode sub-cluster with under 20% of the maximum read count was discarded. TCRdb reprocessed the public reads (quality trimming at Q25 with fastp, clone calling with MiXCR) and kept in-frame beta chains. Every entry covers one CDR3 protein and lists the most common genes and DNA from its rows. TCRdb's processing, not the study's, gives the V and J calls here. In this sample the table shows around 320,000 distinct CDR3 sequences, 24% of which occur a single time. The leading ten clones occupy 0.65% to 0.95% of the sample.

Libraries of naive CD8 T cells were generated from roughly 20,000 to 1,000,000 sorted cells, with 10%, 30% or 50% of the purified RNA used. Naive CD8 T cells, defined as CD8+CD4-CCR7+CD45RA+, were FACS-sorted into RLT Plus buffer on a BD FACSAria II. Approximately 9 TCR copies' worth of Jurkat RNA were spiked into roughly 17,000-1,100,000 naive CD8 T cell samples to test detection sensitivity. CD8 T cells were enriched using RosetteSep CD8+ T Cell Enrichment Cocktail and Ficoll-Paque, and the enriched cells then underwent ACK red cell lysis. This sample stems from a study of molecular identifiers for immune sequencing clone quantification (dated by TCRdb to about 2018). Describing the broader study: In a replicate experiment, RNA from around 20,000 or 100,000 naive CD8 T cells was split into five aliquots, four of which were sequenced. CD8 T cells were used in a methods study to benchmark molecular-identifier clustering-based TCR repertoire sequencing (MIDCIRS) and TCR RNA copy counting. What the work shows at the level of the full study, not this receptor alone: Naive libraries contained spiked-in Jurkat TCR RNA (approximately 10 copies' worth), which is not part of the donor repertoire. When barcode sub-clustering was not used, chimeric consensus sequences inflated TCR diversity, with chimeras reaching as high as 47%. In CMV-specific effector cells, clones with more than 20 RNA copies contained over 99% of molecules, whereas in naive cells such clones contained under 1% of molecules. Identical TCR molecules sharing a barcode could cause highly expanded clone sizes to be underestimated. A single cell's worth of spiked-in Jurkat TCR RNA was reported detectable even among around 970,000 naive CD8 T cells. Modeling estimated 3 to 3.5 recovered TCR RNA copies per cell, compared with approximately 9.5 by digital PCR, which implies around 30% capture efficiency.

The germline V gene sets CDR1 to MDHEN and CDR2 to SYDVKM. V is pared back by 3 bases and J by 2 bases, with 11 bases lying between the germline termini. From the cysteine up to the phenylalanine, the CDR3 has a length of 14 residues. Only the CDR3 DNA stays, 42 bases, in frame from base 1. The TCR originated in a human donor in good health. Some libraries in this study had Jurkat cell RNA spiked in. This receptor chain uses TRBV28 and TRBJ2-7; the D gene is perhaps TRBD2, on 6 matching bases. The sample comprised naive CD8+ T cells from blood, with Jurkat cell RNA spiked in. The sample's cell subset or site, from its label and the paper: FACS-sorted CD8+CD4-CCR7+CD45RA+ naive T cells. The CDR3 in this case is CASSFRGLAYEQYF. The nucleotide sequence is given as TGTGCCAGCAGTTTTCGGGGGTTGGCCTACGAGCAGTACTTC.